This TCR beta chain was captured in a study of monozygotic twins with inflammatory bowel disease. Study findings and constraints: The study supported no single strong signal or clonotype linked to IBD.

T cells were not sorted, and total RNA was isolated straight from whole blood. TCRdb re-called the 5' RACE reads; every CDR3 protein appears as one record, without DNA. The sample has approximately 400,000 distinct CDR3 sequences, and its top ten clones hold more than 2%. With respect to this clonotype: Its antigen is as yet unknown.

Germline loops: CDR1 SGHVS, CDR2 FQNEAQ. This CDR3 has 15 residues. This receptor was obtained from a human donor with ulcerative colitis or Crohn's disease, or a healthy co-twin of an affected twin (not recorded which). Sequenced input: blood. The chain recombines TRBV7-8 with TRBJ2-2; without DNA, the TCRdb call of TRBD1 cannot be checked. The CDR3 protein is CASSLDRGYSGELFF.